This T cell receptor (beta chain) was captured by sequencing in a study of OX40 agonist ivuxolimab in advanced cancers. Whole-study results and caveats: Among expanded peripheral T cells, antigen specificity went undetermined. The average count of expanded clones was higher among CD8+ T cells than among CD4+.

As concerns this clone: Its antigen is not known.

Sequencing was performed with immunoSEQ multiplex PCR; in TCRdb, only in-frame clones are kept and a portion is missing. The sample holds about 96,000 clones, approximately 84% seen once. Looked up from germline, CDR1 is WNHNN and CDR2 is SYGVQD (reference sequence). V was pared by 2 bases and J by 6 bases, with 10 bases between. There are 14 residues in the CDR3. Blood sampling was done at baseline, cycle 4 day 1, and cycle 7 day 1. The chain joins TRBV10-1 to TRBJ2-2, with D hard to call. The clonotype was recovered from an adult with an advanced solid tumor such as melanoma, head and neck, liver or kidney cancer. The sequencing used CD4+ or CD8+ T cells sorted from blood, collected in a trial of the OX40 agonist ivuxolimab. The CDR3 DNA sequence: TGCGCCAGCAGTGAGAACATTCCGGCCGGGGAGCTGTTTTTT. It yields the protein CASSENIPAGELFF.